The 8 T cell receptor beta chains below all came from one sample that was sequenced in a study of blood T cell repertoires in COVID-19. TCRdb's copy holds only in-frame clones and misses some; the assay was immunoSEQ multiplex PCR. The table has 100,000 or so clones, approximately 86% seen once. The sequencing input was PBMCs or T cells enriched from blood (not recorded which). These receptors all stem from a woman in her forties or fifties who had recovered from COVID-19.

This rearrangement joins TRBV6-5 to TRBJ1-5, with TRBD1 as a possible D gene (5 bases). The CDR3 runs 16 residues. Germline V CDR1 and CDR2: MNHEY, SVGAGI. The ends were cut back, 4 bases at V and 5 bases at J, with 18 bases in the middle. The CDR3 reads CASSSSWGGRDQPQHF. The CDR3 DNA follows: TGTGCCAGCAGTTCCTCTTGGGGGGGAAGGGATCAGCCCCAGCATTTT.

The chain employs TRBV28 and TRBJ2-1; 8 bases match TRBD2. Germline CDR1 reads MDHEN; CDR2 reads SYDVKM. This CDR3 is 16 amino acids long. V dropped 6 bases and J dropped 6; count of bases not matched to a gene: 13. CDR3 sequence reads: CASRGGGQGLRNEQFF. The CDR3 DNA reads TGTGCCAGCAGAGGCGGGGGGCAAGGGCTACGCAATGAGCAGTTCTTC.

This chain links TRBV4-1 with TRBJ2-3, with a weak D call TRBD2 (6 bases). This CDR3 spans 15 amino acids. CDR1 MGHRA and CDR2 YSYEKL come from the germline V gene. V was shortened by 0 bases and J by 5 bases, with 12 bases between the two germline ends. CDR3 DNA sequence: TGCGCCAGCAGCCAAGACTCTGGAGGGCTAGATACGCAGTATTTT. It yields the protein CASSQDSGGLDTQYF.

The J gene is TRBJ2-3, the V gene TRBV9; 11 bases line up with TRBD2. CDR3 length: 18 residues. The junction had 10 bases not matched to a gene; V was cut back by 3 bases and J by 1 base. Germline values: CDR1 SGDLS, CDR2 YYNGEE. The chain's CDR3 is CASSERSSGRRGTDTQYF. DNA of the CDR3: TGTGCCAGCAGCGAGAGGTCTAGCGGGAGGAGGGGCACAGATACGCAGTATTTT.

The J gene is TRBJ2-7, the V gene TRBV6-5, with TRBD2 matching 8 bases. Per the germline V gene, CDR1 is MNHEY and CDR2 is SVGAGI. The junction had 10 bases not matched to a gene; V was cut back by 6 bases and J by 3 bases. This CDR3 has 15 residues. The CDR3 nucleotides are TGTGCCAGCAGCCAGGACTTCGGGAGGGTCTACGAGCAGTACTTC. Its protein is CASSQDFGRVYEQYF.

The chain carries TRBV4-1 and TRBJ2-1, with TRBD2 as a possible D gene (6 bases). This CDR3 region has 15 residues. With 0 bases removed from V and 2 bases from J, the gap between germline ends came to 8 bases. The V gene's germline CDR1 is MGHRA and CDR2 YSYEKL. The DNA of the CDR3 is TGCGCCAGCAGCCAAGAGGAGGGAGCCTACAATGAGCAGTTCTTC. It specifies CASSQEEGAYNEQFF.

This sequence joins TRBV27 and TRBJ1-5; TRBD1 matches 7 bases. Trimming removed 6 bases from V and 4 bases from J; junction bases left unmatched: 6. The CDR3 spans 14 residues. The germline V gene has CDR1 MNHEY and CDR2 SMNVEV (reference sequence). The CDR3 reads CASRQGTANQPQHF. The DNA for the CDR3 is TGTGCCAGCAGACAGGGGACGGCGAATCAGCCCCAGCATTTT.

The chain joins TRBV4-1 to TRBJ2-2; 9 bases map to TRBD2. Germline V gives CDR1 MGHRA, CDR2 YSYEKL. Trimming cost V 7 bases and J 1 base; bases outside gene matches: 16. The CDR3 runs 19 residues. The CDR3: CASKPGGRGRGWNTGELFF. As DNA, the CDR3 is TGCGCCAGCAAGCCTGGAGGTCGCGGGAGGGGGTGGAACACCGGGGAGCTGTTTTTT.